The 27 T cell receptor beta chains presented below share a single source sample, sequenced in a study of regulatory T cells in long-lasting Graves disease. Building the TCR beta libraries relied on iRepertoire HTBI primers, and CDR3 regions underwent Arm-PCR. MiXCR was run by TCRdb on the multiplex PCR reads, yielding one entry per CDR3 protein. The sample yields more than 350,000 distinct CDR3 sequences, roughly a fifth seen once. As to time point: persistent/refractory GD, antithyroid drugs over 5 years with positive TRAb. TCR sequences were obtained from RNA taken from PBMCs. The source material was peripheral blood mononuclear cells (PBMCs), sampled when the disease was refractory, from a patient treated with antithyroid drugs. The receptor source for this set is a female donor with Graves disease.

This clonotype appeared many times. This chain joins TRBV29-1 and TRBJ2-5; D may be TRBD2 (5 bases). CDR3 length: 13 amino acids. Trimming removed 7 bases from V and 5 bases from J, with 17 bases in between. Germline CDR1 SQVTM, CDR2 ANQGSEA. CDR3 sequence reads: CSAKNTRMETQYF. CDR3 DNA sequence: TGCAGCGCCAAGAACACTAGGATGGAGACCCAGTACTTC.

The chain uses TRBV19 and TRBJ1-5; D gene uncertain. The CDR3 runs to 15 residues. The germline gives CDR1 LNHDA, CDR2 SQIVND (reference sequence). V was clipped by 0 bases and J by 0 bases, with 6 bases between them. Here the CDR3 reads CASSIDGDSNQPQHF. The CDR3 nucleotides read TGTGCCAGTAGTATAGACGGGGATAGCAATCAGCCCCAGCATTTT.

This clonotype was detected many times. The chain couples TRBV30 to TRBJ1-2; tentatively, D is TRBD1 (5 bases). This CDR3 comprises 12 residues. Trimming removed 5 bases at V and 9 bases at J, with 16 bases between. Germline CDR1 reads GTSNPN; CDR2 reads SVGIG (reference sequence). CDR3 nucleotides: TGTGCCTGGCTAAACCGGGGCGGGCGCTACACCTTC. Translating gives CAWLNRGGRYTF.

Many counts were recorded for this clonotype. The rearrangement uses TRBV20-1 and TRBJ2-7; TRBD2 agrees at 8 bases. The CDR3 has 14 amino acids. CDR1 and CDR2 (germline): DFQATT, SNEGSKA (reference sequence). J was trimmed by 5 bases and V by 1 base; bases with no gene match: 7. The CDR3 sequence is CSARVVKAGDEQYF. CDR3 coding DNA: TGCAGTGCTAGAGTAGTAAAAGCGGGAGACGAGCAGTACTTC.

This clonotype has only a few counts. The chain carries TRBV3-1 and TRBJ2-5; D might be TRBD2 (6 bases). The germline V and J ends were trimmed by 7 bases and 5 bases, with 11 bases remaining between them. Germline V gene lookup returns CDR1 LGHDT and CDR2 YNNKEL (reference sequence). The CDR3 runs to 12 residues. CDR3 in amino acids: CASTLRGETQYF. The CDR3 DNA is TGTGCCAGCACCTTACGGGGGGAGACCCAGTACTTC.

With respect to this clonotype: Since a far larger clone is one base different, this is likely a read error. The CDR3 reads CTSSFLLSTLTTYEQYF. For the CDR3, the DNA is TGTACCAGCAGTTTCCTCCTATCGACACTCACGACCTACGAGCAGTACTTC. The gene calls are TRBV28 and TRBJ2-5; the D is unclear. The DNA end is more similar to TRBJ2-7, so the J call may be wrong. Germline CDR1 is MDHEN and CDR2 is SYDVKM. The CDR3 runs to 17 residues.

This clonotype was detected ten times or more. The rearrangement joins TRBV28 to TRBJ2-7; TRBD2 agrees at 12 bases. The germline V gene has CDR1 MDHEN and CDR2 SYDVKM. The trim removed 6 bases at V and 3 bases at J, leaving 3 bases unmatched. The CDR3 consists of 14 residues. CDR3 amino acids: CASRGTSGLYEQYF. The DNA for the CDR3 is TGTGCCAGCAGAGGGACTAGCGGGCTCTACGAGCAGTACTTC. Full variable domain (outside the CDR3, taken from reference TRBV28 and TRBJ2-7): DVKVTQSSRYLVKRTGEKVFLECVQDMDHENMFWYRQDPGLGLRLIYFSYDVKMKEKGDIPEGYSVSREKKERFSLILESASTNQTSMYLCASRGTSGLYEQYFGPGTRLTVT.

This clonotype was counted at least ten times. The chain has TRBV11-2 and TRBJ2-5, with 9 bases identical to TRBD1. Germline values: CDR1 SGHAT, CDR2 FQNNGV. The CDR3 sequence is 20 residues long. V shed 1 base and J 3 bases; nucleotides not matched to a gene: 18. This CDR3 reads CASSLASFPTGGSPKETQYF. The CDR3 DNA reads TGTGCCAGCAGCTTAGCCAGCTTTCCGACAGGGGGTTCCCCTAAAGAGACCCAGTACTTC.

As to this clonotype: One junction end disagrees with the germline gene, perhaps due to a read error. The J gene is TRBJ1-4, the V gene TRBV7-3, with TRBD1 matching 8 bases. The CDR3 is 15 amino acids. Germline CDR1 is SGHTA and CDR2 is FQGTGA. The CDR3 loop reads CASSLSTGATEKLLF. The DNA for the CDR3 is TGTGCCAGCAGCTTATCGACAGGGGCCACAGAAAAACTGCTTTTT.

This clonotype has only a few counts. This chain connects TRBV5-1 to TRBJ2-7; possible D gene TRBD2, 5 bases. The germline V gene encodes CDR1 SGHRS and CDR2 YFSETQ. V was trimmed by 4 bases and J by 0 bases, leaving 17 bases between them. The CDR3 contains 16 residues. The CDR3 sequence: CASSPGGSKSSYEQYF. CDR3 in DNA: TGCGCCAGCAGCCCCGGAGGATCCAAAAGCTCCTACGAGCAGTACTTC.

The CDR3 bases are TGTGCCAGCAGAAGAACTCCCGGGACAGGGGTTAGTCAGCCCCAGCATTTT. It translates to CASRRTPGTGVSQPQHF. The chain uses TRBV6-1 and TRBJ1-5; 10 nucleotides agree with TRBD1. Germline trimming cut 6 bases from V and 6 bases from J; bases unmatched to any gene: 14. The CDR3 is 17 residues long. Germline loops: CDR1 MNHNS, CDR2 SASEGT.

Ten or more counts support this clonotype. The chain's CDR3 is CASSEDVPGQGYEQYF. For the CDR3, the DNA is TGTGCCAGCAGTGAAGACGTACCGGGACAGGGGTACGAGCAGTACTTC. The rearrangement joins TRBV2 to TRBJ2-7; 10 bases line up with TRBD1. V shed 1 base and J 4 bases; nucleotides not matched to a gene: 7. The CDR3 is made up of 16 amino acids. CDR1 and CDR2 (germline): SNHLY, FYNNEI.

The chain uses TRBV29-1 and TRBJ1-1, with D uncertain. Germline CDR1 reads SQVTM; CDR2 reads ANQGSEA. Between the trimmed V and J ends, which lost 7 bases and 3 bases, there was a span of 12 bases. The CDR3 length is 12 residues. In DNA, the CDR3 is TGCAGCGGAATCGTCCAGGACACTGAAGCTTTCTTT. Translation: CSGIVQDTEAFF.

The chain uses TRBV2 and TRBJ2-3, with D possibly being TRBD2 (5 bases). From germline, CDR1 is SNHLY and CDR2 FYNNEI. V lost 6 bases to trimming and J lost 2 bases, with 12 bases between them. The CDR3 extends over 14 amino acids. The CDR3 loop reads CASRPERATDTQYF. The CDR3 DNA is TGTGCCAGCAGGCCCGAGAGGGCCACAGATACGCAGTATTTT. The full variable domain, completed using reference TRBV2 and TRBJ2-3, is EPEVTQTPSHQVTQMGQEVILRCVPISNHLYFYWYRQILGQKVEFLVSFYNNEISEKSEIFDDQFSVERPDGSNFTLKIRSTKLEDSAMYFCASRPERATDTQYFGPGTRLTVL.

This clonotype was picked up many times. The chain couples TRBV27 to TRBJ2-4; 10 nucleotides match TRBD1. From germline, CDR1 is MNHEY and CDR2 SMNVEV (reference sequence). The CDR3 spans 19 residues. V shed 5 bases and J 2 bases; nucleotides not matched to a gene: 15. The CDR3 DNA sequence: TGTGCCAGCAGTGGCGTGGGTACCGGGACAGGGGTGACCAAAAACATTCAGTACTTC. Translating it yields CASSGVGTGTGVTKNIQYF.

This clonotype was counted at least ten times. The chain recombines TRBV19 with TRBJ2-7, with 10 bases matching TRBD1. J was trimmed by 1 base and V by 9 bases; bases with no gene match: 9. The CDR3 is 15 amino acids. CDR1 is LNHDA, CDR2 SQIVND, per germline (reference sequence). The CDR3 sequence is CASSQPGQGSYEQYF. The CDR3 nucleotides are TGTGCCAGCAGCCAACCGGGACAGGGGTCCTACGAGCAGTACTTC.

This clonotype showed up just a few times. The chain combines TRBV3-1 with TRBJ2-7, with TRBD1 identical over 9 bases. The CDR3 length is 14 residues. V dropped 6 bases and J dropped 6; count of bases not matched to a gene: 9. Germline V gene data show CDR1 as LGHDT and CDR2 as YNNKEL (reference sequence). The CDR3 sequence is CASRNTDRGGEQYF. In DNA, the CDR3 is TGTGCCAGCAGGAACACGGACAGGGGCGGCGAGCAGTACTTC.

On this clonotype: A much larger clonotype is one base distant, so this may be a read error. This rearrangement joins TRBV28 to TRBJ2-7, with TRBD2 matching 12 bases. V lost 1 base and J lost 9; bases outside the gene matches: 7. CDR3 length: 15 amino acids. Germline CDR1 and CDR2: MDHEN and SYDVKM. CDR3 coding DNA: TGTGCCAGCAGTTTATCTCTAGCGGGAGGGGGCGGGCAGTACTTC. Its translation is CASSLSLAGGGGQYF.

At least ten counts were recorded for this clonotype. The V gene is TRBV12-3 or TRBV12-4, the J gene TRBJ1-2; unclear D gene. Trimming removed 6 bases from V and 4 bases from J, with 12 bases in between. This CDR3 is built from 13 residues. The CDR3 loop reads CASSRAGPYGYTF. CDR3 DNA: TGTGCCAGCAGCCGTGCGGGTCCCTATGGCTACACCTTC.

CDR3 DNA sequence: TGTGCCAGCAGCCCAGGACTAGCGGGAGGGGTAGCGAGAGAGCAGTACTTC. Its protein is CASSPGLAGGVAREQYF. V and J are TRBV7-2 and TRBJ2-7; 15 bases map to TRBD2. Germline values: CDR1 SGHTA, CDR2 FQGNSA. The junction had 12 bases not matched to a gene; V was cut back by 5 bases and J by 7 bases. This CDR3 contains 17 residues.

This clonotype occurred a few times. This chain links TRBV9 with TRBJ2-7; no clear D gene. Germline CDR1 reads SGDLS; CDR2 reads YYNGEE. V lost 3 bases, J lost 5 bases, and 15 bases lay in between. The CDR3 spans 14 residues. In nucleotides, the CDR3 is TGTGCCAGCAGCGGATCACAGACCGTGGACGAGCAGTACTTC. It yields the protein CASSGSQTVDEQYF.

The rearrangement links TRBV7-2 to TRBJ1-1, with 9 bases lining up with TRBD1. CDR3 length: 12 amino acids. Unmatched junction bases numbered 5, after V lost 4 bases and J lost 11 bases. CDR1 and CDR2 (germline): SGHTA, FQGNSA. The CDR3 loop reads CASSSTGGDAFF. The CDR3, as DNA: TGTGCCAGCAGCTCAACAGGGGGCGACGCTTTCTTT.

This clonotype was recorded many times. The chain uses TRBV3-1 and TRBJ2-5, with 8 bases identical to TRBD2. The CDR3 contains 16 residues. Trimming cost V 4 bases and J 1 base; bases outside gene matches: 8. Germline assignment: CDR1 LGHDT and CDR2 YNNKEL (reference sequence). CDR3 region: CASSPGTRPLQETQYF. DNA of the CDR3: TGTGCCAGCAGCCCAGGGACTAGGCCCCTCCAAGAGACCCAGTACTTC.

Remarks on this clonotype: This may be a read error: a much more frequent sequence differs by one nucleotide. This rearrangement joins TRBV20-1 to TRBJ2-5, with D perhaps matching TRBD2 (6 bases). The ends were cut back, 5 bases at V and 4 bases at J, with 11 bases in the middle. Germline V CDR1 and CDR2: DFQATT, SNEGSKA (reference sequence). The CDR3 totals 12 residues. CDR3 amino acids: CSAARLGETQYF. As DNA, the CDR3 is TGCAGTGCTGCGAGACTAGGAGAGACCCAGTACTTC.

This clonotype was counted at least ten times. The rearrangement uses TRBV20-1 and TRBJ2-5, with TRBD1 matching over 8 bases. V dropped 8 bases and J dropped 9; count of bases not matched to a gene: 8. In germline, CDR1 is DFQATT, CDR2 SNEGSKA (reference sequence). There are 11 residues in the CDR3. The CDR3 spells CSLRQGNSQYF. CDR3 bases: TGCAGTCTCAGACAGGGGAATTCCCAGTACTTC.

There are many counts of this clonotype. This chain uses TRBV12-3 or TRBV12-4 with TRBJ2-2; D is undetermined. The V gene lost 2 bases and the J gene lost 4 bases, with 5 bases spanning the gap. This CDR3 is built from 13 residues. CDR3 in amino acids: CASSLLGTGELFF. The CDR3, as DNA: TGTGCCAGCAGTTTATTGGGCACCGGGGAGCTGTTTTTT.

This clonotype has just a few counts. The genes are TRBV18 and TRBJ2-7; D is uncertain. The CDR3 runs 15 residues. The V gene lost 3 bases and the J gene lost 0 bases, with 12 bases spanning the gap. CDR1 is KGHSH, CDR2 LQKENI, per germline. Written as DNA, the CDR3 is TGTGCCAGCTCACCGGTGGCCGGTAGCTCCTACGAGCAGTACTTC. Protein sequence: CASSPVAGSSYEQYF.